Listed here is a single TCR beta chain. This sample is drawn from a study of blood T cell repertoires in COVID-19. The overall study: Collection of acute and convalescent COVID-19 samples took place in the United States, Italy and Spain. Nucleic acid was either cDNA or gDNA, and it came from T cells, B-cell-depleted T cells, or PBMCs.

The V end lost 5 bases, the J end lost 2 bases, and 18 bases lay between the germline ends. The CDR3 spans 16 residues. Germline-derived CDR1 and CDR2 are SGHTA and FQGNSA. Original handling: Reference gene primers were amplified, and this amplification served to estimate nucleated cell counts. Assay used: immunoSEQ multiplex PCR; TCRdb lists only in-frame clones, some missing. That table supplies the V and J calls and clone size; D and trimming were determined from the DNA. Of 70,000 or so clones in the sample, 75% to 85% were seen once. The chain uses TRBV7-2 and TRBJ2-5; D possibly corresponds to TRBD1 (6 bases). Input material: peripheral blood. The receptor was isolated from a human donor in a cohort sampled during active COVID-19. The CDR3 reads CASSRNRARWQETQYF. CDR3 DNA sequence: TGTGCCAGCAGCCGCAACAGGGCTAGATGGCAAGAGACCCAGTACTTC.